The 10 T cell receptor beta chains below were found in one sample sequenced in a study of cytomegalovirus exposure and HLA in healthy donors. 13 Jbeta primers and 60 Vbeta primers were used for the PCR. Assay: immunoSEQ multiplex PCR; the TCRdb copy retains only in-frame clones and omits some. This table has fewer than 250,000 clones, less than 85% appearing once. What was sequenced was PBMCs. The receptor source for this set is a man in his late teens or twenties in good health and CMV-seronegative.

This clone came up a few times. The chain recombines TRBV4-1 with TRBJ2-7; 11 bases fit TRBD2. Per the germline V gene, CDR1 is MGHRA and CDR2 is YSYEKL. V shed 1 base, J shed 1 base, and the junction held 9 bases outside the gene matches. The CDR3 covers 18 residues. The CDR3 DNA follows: TGCGCCAGCAGCCAAGGTACGGCACCTAGCGGGAGGTCCTACGAGCAGTACTTC. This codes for CASSQGTAPSGRSYEQYF.

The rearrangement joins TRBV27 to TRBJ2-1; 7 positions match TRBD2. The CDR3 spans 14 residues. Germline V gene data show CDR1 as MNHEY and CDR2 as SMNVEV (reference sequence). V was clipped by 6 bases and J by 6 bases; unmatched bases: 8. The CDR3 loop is CASRRSGNSNEQFF. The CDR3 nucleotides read TGTGCCAGCAGGCGAAGCGGGAATAGCAATGAGCAGTTCTTC.

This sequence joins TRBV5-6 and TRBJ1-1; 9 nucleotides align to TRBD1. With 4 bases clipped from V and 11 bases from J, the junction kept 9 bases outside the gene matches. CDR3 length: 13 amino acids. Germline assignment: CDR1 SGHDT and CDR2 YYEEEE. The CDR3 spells CASSPRDRVFAFF. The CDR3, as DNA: TGTGCCAGCAGCCCCCGGGACAGGGTTTTCGCTTTCTTT.

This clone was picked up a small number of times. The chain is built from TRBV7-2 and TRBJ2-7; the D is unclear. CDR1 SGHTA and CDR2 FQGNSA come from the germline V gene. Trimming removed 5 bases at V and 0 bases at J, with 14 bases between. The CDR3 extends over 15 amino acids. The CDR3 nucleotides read TGTGCCAGCAGCCCCCGCCAGGCGAACTCCTACGAGCAGTACTTC. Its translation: CASSPRQANSYEQYF.

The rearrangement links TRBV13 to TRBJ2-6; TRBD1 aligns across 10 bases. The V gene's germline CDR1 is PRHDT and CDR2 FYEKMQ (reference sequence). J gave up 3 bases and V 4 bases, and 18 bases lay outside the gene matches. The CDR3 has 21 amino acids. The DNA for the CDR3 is TGTGCCAGCAGCTCCCCGTGGGGACAGGGGACCCCAGCGGGTGGGGCCAACGTCCTGACTTTC. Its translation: CASSSPWGQGTPAGGANVLTF.

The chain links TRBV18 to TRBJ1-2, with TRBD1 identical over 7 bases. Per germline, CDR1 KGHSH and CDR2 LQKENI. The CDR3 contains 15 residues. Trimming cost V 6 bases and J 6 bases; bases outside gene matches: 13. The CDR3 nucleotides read TGTGCCAGCTCGGGTAGACAGGGAGTCTTTCATGGCTACACCTTC. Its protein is CASSGRQGVFHGYTF.

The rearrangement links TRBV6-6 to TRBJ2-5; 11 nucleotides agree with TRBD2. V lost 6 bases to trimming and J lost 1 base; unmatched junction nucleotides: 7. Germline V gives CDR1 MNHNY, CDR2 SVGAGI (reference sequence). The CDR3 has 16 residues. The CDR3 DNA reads TGTGCCAGCAGCCTCCGGACTAGCGGGCGCCAAGAGACCCAGTACTTC. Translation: CASSLRTSGRQETQYF.

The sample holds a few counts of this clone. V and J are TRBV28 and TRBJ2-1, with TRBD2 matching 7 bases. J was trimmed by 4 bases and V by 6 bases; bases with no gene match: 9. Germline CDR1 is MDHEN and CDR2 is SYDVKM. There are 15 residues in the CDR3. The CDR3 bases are TGTGCCAGCAGAAGTAGCGGGCCGCCTTACAATGAGCAGTTCTTC. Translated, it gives CASRSSGPPYNEQFF.

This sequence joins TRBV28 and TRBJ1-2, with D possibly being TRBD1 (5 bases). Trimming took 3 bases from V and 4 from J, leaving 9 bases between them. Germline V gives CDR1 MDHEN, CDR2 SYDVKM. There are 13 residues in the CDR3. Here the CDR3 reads CASSFGGVYGYTF. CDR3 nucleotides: TGTGCCAGCAGTTTCGGAGGGGTCTATGGCTACACCTTC.

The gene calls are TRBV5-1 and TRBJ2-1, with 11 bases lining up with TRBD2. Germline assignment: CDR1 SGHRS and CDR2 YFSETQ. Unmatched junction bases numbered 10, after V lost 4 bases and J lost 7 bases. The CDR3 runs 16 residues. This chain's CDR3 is CASSLDIAGGGNEQFF. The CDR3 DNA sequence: TGCGCCAGCAGCCTCGATATAGCGGGAGGGGGTAATGAGCAGTTCTTC.